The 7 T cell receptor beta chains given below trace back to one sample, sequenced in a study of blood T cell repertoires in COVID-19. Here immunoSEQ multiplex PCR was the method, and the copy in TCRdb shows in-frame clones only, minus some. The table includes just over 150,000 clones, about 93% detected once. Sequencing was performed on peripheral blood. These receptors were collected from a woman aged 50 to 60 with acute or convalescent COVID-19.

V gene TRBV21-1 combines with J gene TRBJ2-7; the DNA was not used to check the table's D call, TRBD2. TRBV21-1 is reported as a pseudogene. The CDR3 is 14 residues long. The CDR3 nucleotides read TGTGCCAGCACCTCAAGTAGTCACTCCTACGAGCAGTACTTC. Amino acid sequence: CASTSSSHSYEQYF.

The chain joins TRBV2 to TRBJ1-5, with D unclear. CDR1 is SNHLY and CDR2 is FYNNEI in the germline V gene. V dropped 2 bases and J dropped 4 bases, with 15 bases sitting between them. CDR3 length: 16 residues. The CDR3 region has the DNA TGTGCCAGCAGTGAATTGACCTTTTTCGGGAATCAGCCCCAGCATTTT. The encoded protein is CASSELTFFGNQPQHF.

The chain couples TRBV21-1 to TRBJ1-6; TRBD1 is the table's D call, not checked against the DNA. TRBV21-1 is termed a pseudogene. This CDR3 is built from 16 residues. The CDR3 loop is CASSPGDSSYNSPLHF. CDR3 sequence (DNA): TGTGCCAGCAGCCCAGGGGATAGCTCCTATAATTCACCCCTCCACTTT.

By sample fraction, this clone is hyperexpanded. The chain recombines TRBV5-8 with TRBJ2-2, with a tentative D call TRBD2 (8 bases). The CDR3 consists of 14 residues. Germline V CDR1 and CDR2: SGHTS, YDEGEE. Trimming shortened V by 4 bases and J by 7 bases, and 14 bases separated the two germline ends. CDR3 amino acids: CASSPGGGGGELFF. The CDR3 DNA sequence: TGTGCCAGCAGCCCGGGAGGGGGCGGCGGGGAGCTGTTTTTT.

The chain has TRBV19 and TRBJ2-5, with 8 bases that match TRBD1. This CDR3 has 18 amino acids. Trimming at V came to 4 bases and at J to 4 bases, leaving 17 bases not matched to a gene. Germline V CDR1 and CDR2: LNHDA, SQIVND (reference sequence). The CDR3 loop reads CASSTTWTGYLARETQYF. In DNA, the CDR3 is TGTGCCAGTAGTACCACCTGGACAGGGTACCTAGCGAGAGAGACCCAGTACTTC.

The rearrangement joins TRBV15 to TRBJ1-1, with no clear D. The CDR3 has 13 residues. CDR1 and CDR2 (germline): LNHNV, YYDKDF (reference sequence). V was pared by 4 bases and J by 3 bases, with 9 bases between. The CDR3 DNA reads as TGTGCCACCAGCACCTTGGGAGACACTGAAGCTTTCTTT. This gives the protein CATSTLGDTEAFF.

In DNA, the CDR3 is TGTGCCAGCAGCCCCCTGGCAGGAGGTAGCGAGCAGTACTTC. Its translation is CASSPLAGGSEQYF. The chain links TRBV7-2 to TRBJ2-7; perhaps TRBD2 as D (5 bases). Germline V gene sequence: CDR1 SGHTA, CDR2 FQGNSA. With 5 bases removed from V and 6 bases from J, the gap between germline ends came to 17 bases. CDR3 length equals 14 residues. Using reference TRBV7-2 and TRBJ2-7 for the parts outside the CDR3, the full variable domain is GAGVSQSPSNKVTEKGKDVELRCDPISGHTALYWYRQSLGQGLEFLIYFQGNSAPDKSGLPSDRFSAERTGGSVSTLTIQRTQQEDSAVYLCASSPLAGGSEQYFGPGTRLTVT.